This entry lists 2 T cell receptor beta chains sequenced from one sample in a study of cytomegalovirus exposure and HLA in healthy donors. The study ran its PCR with 60 Vbeta and 13 Jbeta primers. Libraries were prepared by immunoSEQ multiplex PCR; TCRdb keeps only in-frame clonotypes and omits some of them. Its table lists roughly 190,000 clones. The sequencing input was PBMCs. Source of these receptors: a man aged 25 to 40 in good health and CMV-seronegative.

CDR3 region: CASSETRLAELGIFTQYF. CDR3 nucleotides: TGTGCCAGCAGTGAAACCAGACTAGCGGAGCTAGGGATATTTACGCAGTATTTT. The rearrangement joins TRBV6-1 to TRBJ2-3; 9 bases map to TRBD2. This CDR3 contains 18 residues. Germline V gene data show CDR1 as MNHNS and CDR2 as SASEGT. With 2 bases clipped from V and 8 bases from J, the junction kept 17 bases outside the gene matches.

The V and J genes are TRBV29-1 and TRBJ1-4; TRBD1 agrees at 7 bases. CDR3 length: 17 amino acids. CDR1 is SQVTM, CDR2 ANQGSEA, per germline. Germline trimming cut 5 bases from V and 6 bases from J; bases unmatched to any gene: 18. The CDR3 sequence: CSVSGETGSRGDEKLFF. The CDR3 DNA follows: TGCAGCGTTTCAGGAGAGACAGGGTCTCGGGGCGATGAAAAACTGTTTTTT. The full variable domain, rest sourced from reference TRBV29-1 and TRBJ1-4, is SAVISQKPSRDICQRGTSLTIQCQVDSQVTMMFWYRQQPGQSLTLIATANQGSEATYESGFVIDKFPISRPNLTFSTLTVSNMSPEDSSIYLCSVSGETGSRGDEKLFFGSGTQLSVL.